This TCR beta chain appears in the sequencing data of a study of CD8 T cells in Susac syndrome. Background on the study: Patients with Susac syndrome were therapy-naive, taking corticosteroids, with some also receiving intravenous immunoglobulin, or taking intravenous immunoglobulin alone at the time their blood was drawn. Points from the study as a whole: The authors acknowledged that the study's TCR sequencing and HLA analysis involved relatively few individuals.

Germline trimming cut 6 bases from V and 2 bases from J; bases unmatched to any gene: 10. Germline V lookup: CDR1 DFQATT, CDR2 SNEGSKA (reference sequence). This CDR3 has 15 amino acids. As regards this clonotype: Its antigen is as yet unknown.

Reverse transcription of about 0.45 to 1 ug RNA was performed with random hexamers. Amplification of TCR beta CDR3 was carried out by immunoSEQ multiplex PCR, which covered 54 Vbeta and 13 Jbeta segments. TCRdb passed the immunoSEQ multiplex PCR reads through MiXCR, listing each CDR3 protein once. Found here are around 140,000 distinct CDR3 sequences, 95% of them singletons; the top ten hold about 0.15%. Negative isolation yielded the CD8+ and CD4+ T cells, while FACS enriched the TEMRA cells. The receptor was isolated from a human donor with Susac syndrome. The sequenced sample was CD4+ T cells from PBMCs. The chain recombines TRBV20-1 with TRBJ2-1; 7 nucleotides agree with TRBD1. CDR3 loop: CSALTGDLTYNEQFF. The DNA for the CDR3 is TGCAGTGCCCTAACAGGGGACCTTACCTACAATGAGCAGTTCTTC.